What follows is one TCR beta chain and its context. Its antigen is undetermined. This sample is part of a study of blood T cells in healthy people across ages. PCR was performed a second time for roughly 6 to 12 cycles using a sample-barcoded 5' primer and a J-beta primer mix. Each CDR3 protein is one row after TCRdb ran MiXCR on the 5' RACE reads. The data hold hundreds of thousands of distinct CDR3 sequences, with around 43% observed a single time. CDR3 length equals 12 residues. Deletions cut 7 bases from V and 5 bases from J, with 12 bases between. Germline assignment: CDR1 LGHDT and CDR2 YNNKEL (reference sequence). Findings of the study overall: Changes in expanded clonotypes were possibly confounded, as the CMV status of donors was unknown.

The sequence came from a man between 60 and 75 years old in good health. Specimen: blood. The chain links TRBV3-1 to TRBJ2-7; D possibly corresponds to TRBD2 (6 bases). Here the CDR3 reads CASKVGEDEQYF. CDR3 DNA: TGTGCCAGCAAGGTAGGGGAGGACGAGCAGTACTTC.